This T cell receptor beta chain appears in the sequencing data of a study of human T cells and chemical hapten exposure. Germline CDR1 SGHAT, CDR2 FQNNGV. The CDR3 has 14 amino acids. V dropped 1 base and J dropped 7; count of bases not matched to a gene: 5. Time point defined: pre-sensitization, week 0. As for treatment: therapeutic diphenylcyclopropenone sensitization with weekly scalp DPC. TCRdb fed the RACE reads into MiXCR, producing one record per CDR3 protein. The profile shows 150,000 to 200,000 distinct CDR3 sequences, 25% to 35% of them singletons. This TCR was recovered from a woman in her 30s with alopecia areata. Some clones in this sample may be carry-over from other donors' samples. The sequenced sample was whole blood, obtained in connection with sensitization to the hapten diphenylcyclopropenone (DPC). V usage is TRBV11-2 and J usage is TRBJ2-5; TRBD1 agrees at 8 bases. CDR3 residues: CASSLVGQGGTQYF. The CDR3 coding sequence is TGTGCCAGCAGCTTAGTTGGACAGGGTGGGACCCAGTACTTC. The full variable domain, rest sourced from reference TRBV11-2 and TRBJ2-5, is EAGVAQSPRYKIIEKRQSVAFWCNPISGHATLYWYQQILGQGPKLLIQFQNNGVVDDSQLPKDRFSAERLKGVDSTLKIQPAKLEDSAVYLCASSLVGQGGTQYFGPGTRLLVL.